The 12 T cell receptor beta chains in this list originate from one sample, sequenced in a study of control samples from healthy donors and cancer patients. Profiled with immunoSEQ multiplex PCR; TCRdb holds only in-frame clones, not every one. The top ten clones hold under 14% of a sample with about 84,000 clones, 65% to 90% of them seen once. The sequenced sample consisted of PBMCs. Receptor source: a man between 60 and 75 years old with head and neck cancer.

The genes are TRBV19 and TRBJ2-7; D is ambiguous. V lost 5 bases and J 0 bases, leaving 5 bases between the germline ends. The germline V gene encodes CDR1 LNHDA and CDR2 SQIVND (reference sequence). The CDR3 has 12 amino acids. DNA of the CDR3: TGTGCCAGTAGTTCGGGCTCCTACGAGCAGTACTTC. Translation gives CASSSGSYEQYF.

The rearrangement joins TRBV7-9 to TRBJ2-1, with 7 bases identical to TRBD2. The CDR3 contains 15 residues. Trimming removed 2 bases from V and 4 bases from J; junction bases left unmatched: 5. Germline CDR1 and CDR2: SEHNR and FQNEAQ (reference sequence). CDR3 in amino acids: CASSLRLAEYNEQFF. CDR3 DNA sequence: TGTGCCAGCAGCTTAAGGCTAGCGGAGTACAATGAGCAGTTCTTC.

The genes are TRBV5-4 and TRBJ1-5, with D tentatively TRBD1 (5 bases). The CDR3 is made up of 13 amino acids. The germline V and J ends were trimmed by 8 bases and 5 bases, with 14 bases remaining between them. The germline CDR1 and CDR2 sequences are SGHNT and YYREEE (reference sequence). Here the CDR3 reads CARDPGGDQPQHF. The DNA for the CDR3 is TGTGCCAGGGATCCGGGGGGGGATCAGCCCCAGCATTTT. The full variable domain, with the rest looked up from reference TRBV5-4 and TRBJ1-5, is ETGVTQSPTHLIKTRGQQVTLRCSSQSGHNTVSWYQQALGQGPQFIFQYYREEENGRGNFPPRFSGLQFPNYSSELNVNALELDDSALYLCARDPGGDQPQHFGDGTRLSIL.

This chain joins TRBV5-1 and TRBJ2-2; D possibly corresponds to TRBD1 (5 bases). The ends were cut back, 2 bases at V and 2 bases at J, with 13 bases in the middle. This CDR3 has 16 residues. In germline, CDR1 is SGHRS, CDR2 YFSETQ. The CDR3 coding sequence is TGCGCCAGCAGCTTTGGGGCGACAGCTAACACCGGGGAGCTGTTTTTT. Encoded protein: CASSFGATANTGELFF.

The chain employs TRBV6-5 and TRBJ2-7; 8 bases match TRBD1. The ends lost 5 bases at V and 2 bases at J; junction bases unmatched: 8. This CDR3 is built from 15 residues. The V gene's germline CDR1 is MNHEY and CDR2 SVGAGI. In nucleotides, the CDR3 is TGTGCCAGCAGTAAGGGACAGGTTGCGACCTACGAGCAGTACTTC. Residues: CASSKGQVATYEQYF.

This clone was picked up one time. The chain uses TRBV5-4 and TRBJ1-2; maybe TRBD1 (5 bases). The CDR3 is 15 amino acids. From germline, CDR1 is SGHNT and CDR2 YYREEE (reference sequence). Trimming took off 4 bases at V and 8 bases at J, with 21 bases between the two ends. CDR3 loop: CASSTDRQGGEGYTF. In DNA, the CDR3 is TGTGCCAGCAGCACAGACCGTCAGGGCGGGGAAGGCTACACCTTC.

This CDR3 reads CASSAYRAQQFF. CDR3 coding DNA: TGTGCCAGCAGTGCCTACAGGGCGCAGCAGTTCTTC. The V gene is TRBV12-3 or TRBV12-4, the J gene TRBJ2-1, with D maybe TRBD1 (6 bases). The CDR3 is 12 residues long. The V end was cut by 5 bases, the J end by 11 bases, with 13 bases between.

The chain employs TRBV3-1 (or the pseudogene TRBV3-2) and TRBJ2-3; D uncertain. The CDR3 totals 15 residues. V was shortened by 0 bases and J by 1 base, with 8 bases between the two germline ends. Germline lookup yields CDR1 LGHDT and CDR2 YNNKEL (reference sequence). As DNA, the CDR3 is TGTGCCAGCAGCCAAGATCCGTTCGGCACAGATACGCAGTATTTT. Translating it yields CASSQDPFGTDTQYF.

CDR3 sequence reads: CATSRDLAVNEQFF. CDR3 sequence (DNA): TGTGCCACCAGCAGAGATCTGGCGGTCAATGAGCAGTTCTTC. The gene calls are TRBV15 and TRBJ2-1; no clear D gene. V was trimmed by 0 bases and J by 6 bases, leaving 9 bases between them. This CDR3 comprises 14 residues. Germline CDR1 LNHNV, CDR2 YYDKDF (reference sequence).

CDR3 sequence reads: CASRTSVVSGANVLTF. The CDR3 bases are TGTGCCAGCCGGACTAGCGTCGTCTCTGGGGCCAACGTCCTGACTTTC. This chain links TRBV27 with TRBJ2-6; 9 bases fit TRBD2. After removal of 8 bases from V and 0 bases from J, the junction contained 5 bases not matched to a gene. CDR1 MNHEY and CDR2 SMNVEV come from the germline V gene (reference sequence). There are 16 residues in the CDR3.

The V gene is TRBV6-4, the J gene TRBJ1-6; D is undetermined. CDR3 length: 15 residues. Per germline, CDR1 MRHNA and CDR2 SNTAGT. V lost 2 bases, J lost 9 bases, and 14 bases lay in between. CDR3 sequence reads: CASSDGQPGVSPLHF. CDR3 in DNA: TGTGCCAGCAGTGACGGGCAGCCTGGCGTTTCACCCCTCCACTTT.

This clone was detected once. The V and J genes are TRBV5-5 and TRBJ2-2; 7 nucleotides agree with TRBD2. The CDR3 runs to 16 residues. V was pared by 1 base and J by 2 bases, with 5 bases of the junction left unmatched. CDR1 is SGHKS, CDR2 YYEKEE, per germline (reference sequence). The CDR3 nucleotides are TGTGCCAGCAGCTTGCGGGCTAGCGGTAACACCGGGGAGCTGTTTTTT. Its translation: CASSLRASGNTGELFF.